The TCR beta chain under discussion was sequenced for a study of circulating tumor DNA in untreated peripheral T-cell lymphoma. CDR3 size: 17 residues. Germline V lookup: CDR1 LNHNV, CDR2 YYDKDF (reference sequence). Tumor tissue was collected at baseline, before treatment began. On this clone: Its target is not known. The junction does not match germline at one end; this may be a read error.

Some clones are missing from TCRdb's copy, which holds only in-frame ones; the method was immunoSEQ multiplex PCR. The table lists about 6,600 clones, approximately 80% of them singletons, with about 26% in the top ten. Whole-study results and caveats: Tumor-specific clonotypes were found in roughly 80% of patients.

The TCR originated in a human donor with peripheral T-cell lymphoma. The chain carries TRBV15 and TRBJ2-1; no firm D call. The sequenced sample consisted of tumor tissue. The DNA for the CDR3 is TGTGCCACCAGCAGAGATCATCCTGGCAGTATCTACAATGAGCAATTCTTC. Translation: CATSRDHPGSIYNEQFF.